Each of the 26 T cell receptor beta chains below was sequenced from the same sample in a study of blood T cell repertoires in COVID-19 (dated by TCRdb to the early 2020s). Receptors were amplified or captured by the immunoSEQ multiplex PCR assay. TCRdb retrieved this table from immuneACCESS and kept in-frame rearrangements only. Not all clones are present; in checked studies, unresolved V genes account for under half, and no reason is known for the remainder. The sample includes roughly 180,000 clones, with around 80% observed a single time. The top ten clones comprise 3.6% of the sample. Sequencing input: PBMCs or T cells enriched from blood (not recorded which). The receptors originated from a woman aged 45 to 65 in a cohort exposed to, infected with or recovered from COVID-19 (not recorded which).

The chain links TRBV15 to TRBJ2-2; TRBD1 agrees at 11 bases. V trimming: 0 bases; J trimming: 4 bases; junction bases outside the gene matches: 10. Germline V lookup: CDR1 LNHNV, CDR2 YYDKDF (reference sequence). This CDR3 is built from 19 residues. The CDR3 DNA reads TGTGCCACCAGCAGAGACGGTCCGGGACAGGGGGTTGGCACCGGGGAGCTGTTTTTT. Encoded protein: CATSRDGPGQGVGTGELFF.

V gene TRBV6-5 combines with J gene TRBJ2-7; D is possibly TRBD2 (6 bases). This CDR3 is built from 15 residues. Germline values: CDR1 MNHEY, CDR2 SVGAGI. V was shortened by 5 bases and J by 3 bases, with 17 bases between the two germline ends. The DNA of the CDR3 is TGTGCCAGCAGTACTCCTAGCGCTGGTGGCTACGAGCAGTACTTC. It yields the protein CASSTPSAGGYEQYF.

V and J are TRBV5-5 and TRBJ2-7, with D possibly being TRBD1 (7 bases). V lost 1 base and J lost 6, with 17 bases in between. The CDR3 spans 15 residues. Germline assignment: CDR1 SGHKS and CDR2 YYEKEE (reference sequence). CDR3: CASSLLVNQGGEQYF. CDR3 in DNA: TGTGCCAGCAGCTTGTTGGTCAATCAGGGGGGCGAGCAGTACTTC.

V is TRBV19 and J is TRBJ1-2, with 7 bases that match TRBD1. Trimming removed 3 bases from V and 2 bases from J; junction bases left unmatched: 3. This CDR3 comprises 14 residues. Germline CDR1 LNHDA, CDR2 SQIVND (reference sequence). The CDR3 region is CASSMGDRNYGYTF. The CDR3 region has the DNA TGTGCCAGTAGTATGGGGGACAGAAACTATGGCTACACCTTC.

This clone was found once. V and J are TRBV30 and TRBJ2-7; TRBD2 agrees at 9 bases. Germline assignment: CDR1 GTSNPN and CDR2 SVGIG (reference sequence). The CDR3 sequence is 15 residues long. With V trimmed by 0 bases and J by 2 bases, 5 bases remained unmatched. The CDR3 coding sequence is TGTGCCTGGAGTGTATTTGGCGGGGGGGCCTACGAGCAGTACTTC. Encoded protein: CAWSVFGGGAYEQYF.

This clone was found once. The chain uses TRBV13 and TRBJ1-1; no firm D call. In germline, CDR1 is PRHDT, CDR2 FYEKMQ (reference sequence). Trimming stripped 5 bases from V and 4 bases from J, with 14 bases between. This CDR3 comprises 14 residues. CDR3 amino acids: CASSPAGVSTEAFF. The CDR3 DNA reads TGTGCCAGCAGCCCGGCGGGAGTATCCACTGAAGCTTTCTTT.

This clone occurred a few times. This sequence joins TRBV19 and TRBJ1-4; possible D gene TRBD1, 5 bases. V lost 1 base to trimming and J lost 2 bases, with 11 bases between them. This CDR3 has 16 residues. Germline lookup yields CDR1 LNHDA and CDR2 SQIVND (reference sequence). CDR3: CASSIGPGLTNEKLFF. The CDR3 DNA is TGTGCCAGTAGTATAGGTCCGGGACTGACTAATGAAAAACTGTTTTTT. Using reference TRBV19 and TRBJ1-4 for the parts outside the CDR3, the full variable domain is DGGITQSPKYLFRKEGQNVTLSCEQNLNHDAMYWYRQDPGQGLRLIYYSQIVNDFQKGDIAEGYSVSREKKESFPLTVTSAQKNPTAFYLCASSIGPGLTNEKLFFGSGTQLSVL.

This clone was seen a handful of times. Written as DNA, the CDR3 is TGTGCCAGCAGCCAAGATCAGGGGGTGGGGACAGCTTTCTTT. Amino acid sequence: CASSQDQGVGTAFF. The V and J genes are TRBV14 and TRBJ1-1; 7 bases are shared with TRBD1. Looked up from germline, CDR1 is SGHDN and CDR2 is FVKESK. The CDR3 contains 14 residues. V lost 0 bases, J lost 10 bases, and 8 bases stayed unmatched.

This clone has a single count. The rearrangement joins TRBV14 to TRBJ1-3; D gene ambiguous. Between the trimmed V and J ends, which lost 5 bases and 2 bases, there was a span of 16 bases. The germline V gene has CDR1 SGHDN and CDR2 FVKESK. This CDR3 has 16 residues. CDR3 DNA sequence: TGTGCCAGCAGCTCAAGGTCCAGCGCCCCTGGAAACACCATATATTTT. Translating it yields CASSSRSSAPGNTIYF.

This clone was observed a single time. This chain joins TRBV5-1 and TRBJ2-3; a weak D match, TRBD2 (6 bases). CDR3 length: 15 residues. The V and J ends lost 2 bases and 0 bases respectively, with 10 bases between them. Germline V gene data show CDR1 as SGHRS and CDR2 as YFSETQ. CDR3: CASSFAGSSTDTQYF. CDR3 nucleotides: TGCGCCAGCAGCTTTGCGGGGAGCAGCACAGATACGCAGTATTTT.

The gene calls are TRBV6-4 and TRBJ2-4; no clear D gene. The CDR3 has 16 amino acids. Trimming pared 3 bases from V and 0 bases from J, leaving 12 bases between. The germline gives CDR1 MRHNA, CDR2 SNTAGT. The CDR3 reads CASSEYRVIAKNIQYF. The CDR3 DNA is TGTGCCAGCAGTGAATACAGAGTTATAGCCAAAAACATTCAGTACTTC.

V usage is TRBV7-9 and J usage is TRBJ1-3; D is uncertain. Germline CDR1 and CDR2: SEHNR and FQNEAQ (reference sequence). The CDR3 is 15 residues long. V lost 5 bases and J lost 4, with 15 bases in between. This CDR3 is CASSRRGSLGNTIYF. DNA for the CDR3: TGTGCCAGCAGCCGTCGGGGTAGTTTAGGAAACACCATATATTTT.

This clone has a single count. The chain employs TRBV29-1 and TRBJ2-1; 9 bases fit TRBD2. CDR1 is SQVTM, CDR2 ANQGSEA, per germline. The V and J ends lost 6 bases and 2 bases, in that order; junction bases with no gene match: 2. This CDR3 contains 13 residues. The CDR3 DNA follows: TGCAGCGTCTCTAGCGGGACCTACAATGAGCAGTTCTTC. Residues: CSVSSGTYNEQFF.

The gene calls are TRBV4-1 and TRBJ1-4, with D tentatively TRBD1 (5 bases). The germline gives CDR1 MGHRA, CDR2 YSYEKL. The CDR3 runs to 14 residues. The V gene lost 4 bases and the J gene lost 8 bases, with 14 bases spanning the gap. As DNA, the CDR3 is TGCGCCAGCAGCCTAGGGGATGGCAGGGAAAAACTGTTTTTT. Translating it yields CASSLGDGREKLFF.

The chain employs TRBV6-5 and TRBJ2-7; 7 bases are a match to TRBD1. Looked up from germline, CDR1 is MNHEY and CDR2 is SVGAGI. With 6 bases clipped from V and 2 bases from J, the junction kept 4 bases outside the gene matches. The CDR3 covers 13 residues. CDR3 coding DNA: TGTGCCAGCAGGTTCCAGGGGGCCTACGAGCAGTACTTC. As protein: CASRFQGAYEQYF.

V usage is TRBV5-4 and J usage is TRBJ2-7; 13 positions agree with TRBD2. After removal of 3 bases from V and 4 bases from J, the junction contained 4 bases not matched to a gene. This CDR3 is 15 amino acids long. In germline, CDR1 is SGHNT, CDR2 YYREEE (reference sequence). The DNA of the CDR3 is TGTGCCAGCAGCTCCGGGACTAGCGGGATTTACGAGCAGTACTTC. This sequence encodes CASSSGTSGIYEQYF.

DNA for the CDR3: TGTGCCAGCAGCCCAGCGGGGAAATCCTACAATGAGCAGTTCTTC. Translating gives CASSPAGKSYNEQFF. The chain employs TRBV7-9 and TRBJ2-1; 7 bases match TRBD2. V was clipped by 5 bases and J by 1 base; unmatched bases: 5. The germline V gene has CDR1 SEHNR and CDR2 FQNEAQ (reference sequence). This CDR3 has 15 residues.

V gene TRBV30 combines with J gene TRBJ2-1; 7 positions agree with TRBD2. The J segment lost 5 bases and the V segment lost 1 base, leaving 5 bases of the junction unmatched. This CDR3 is built from 14 residues. The V gene's germline CDR1 is GTSNPN and CDR2 SVGIG (reference sequence). CDR3 sequence (DNA): TGTGCCTGGAGTGAGCTAGCGGCAGACAATGAGCAGTTCTTC. Amino acids: CAWSELAADNEQFF.

J is TRBJ2-7 and V is TRBV7-2; TRBD1 is a possible D gene (6 bases). This CDR3 spans 14 amino acids. Per germline, CDR1 SGHTA and CDR2 FQGNSA. V was cut by 5 bases and J by 4 bases, with 15 bases left in between. CDR3 residues: CASSKRRTDYEQYF. CDR3 in DNA: TGTGCCAGCAGCAAGAGACGGACAGATTACGAGCAGTACTTC.

This clone was counted a few times. The rearrangement uses TRBV7-2 and TRBJ2-1, with 9 nucleotides matching TRBD2. CDR1 is SGHTA and CDR2 is FQGNSA in the germline V gene. This CDR3 is 17 amino acids long. The V and J ends lost 3 bases and 2 bases, in that order; junction bases with no gene match: 8. The CDR3 loop reads CASSFQAGGPPYNEQFF. CDR3 nucleotide sequence: TGTGCCAGCAGCTTTCAAGCGGGGGGCCCCCCCTACAATGAGCAGTTCTTC.

The table lists this clone with a few counts. The gene calls are TRBV19 and TRBJ2-5; the D is unclear. The V and J ends lost 6 bases and 4 bases respectively, with 6 bases between them. Looked up from germline, CDR1 is LNHDA and CDR2 is SQIVND (reference sequence). The CDR3 has 11 amino acids. In DNA form, the CDR3 reads TGTGCCAGTAGCTCGGGAGAGACCCAGTACTTC. Amino acids: CASSSGETQYF.

The gene calls are TRBV6-2 or TRBV6-3 and TRBJ1-2; D not resolved. CDR3 length: 18 amino acids. With 2 bases removed from V and 2 bases from J, the gap between germline ends came to 21 bases. Looked up from germline, CDR1 is MNHEY and CDR2 is SVGEGT. The CDR3 protein is CASSYDLTDPKLNYGYTF. The CDR3 coding sequence is TGTGCCAGCAGTTACGATTTAACAGACCCTAAATTAAACTATGGCTACACCTTC.

This clone was counted once. The chain carries TRBV30 and TRBJ2-3; D is unresolved. The germline gives CDR1 GTSNPN, CDR2 SVGIG (reference sequence). Between the trimmed V and J ends, which lost 0 bases and 3 bases, there was a span of 7 bases. This CDR3 contains 13 residues. CDR3 nucleotides: TGTGCCTGGAGTGTTGTATTAACAGATACGCAGTATTTT. Encoded protein: CAWSVVLTDTQYF.

The chain uses TRBV12-3 or TRBV12-4 and TRBJ1-2; TRBD1 agrees at 9 bases. The CDR3 runs 13 residues. V trimming: 8 bases; J trimming: 8 bases; junction bases outside the gene matches: 9. CDR3 DNA sequence: TGTGCCAGCGGACGCACAGGGGGCGGGGGCTACACCTTC. Translated, it gives CASGRTGGGGYTF.

The chain is built from TRBV5-6 and TRBJ1-6; the D is unclear. There are 15 residues in the CDR3. Trimming shortened V by 0 bases and J by 9 bases, and 13 bases separated the two germline ends. The germline V gene has CDR1 SGHDT and CDR2 YYEEEE. The CDR3 nucleotides are TGTGCCAGCAGCTTGGACGGGAGCAAAGGTTCACCCCTCCACTTT. Protein: CASSLDGSKGSPLHF.

The V gene is TRBV7-6, the J gene TRBJ2-2, with D perhaps TRBD1 (6 bases). V shed 1 base and J shed 1 base, with 10 bases lying between them. This CDR3 is built from 16 residues. Germline lookup yields CDR1 SGHVS and CDR2 FNYEAQ. The CDR3 loop reads CASSLETGVNTGELFF. The CDR3 coding sequence is TGTGCCAGCAGCTTAGAGACAGGAGTGAACACCGGGGAGCTGTTTTTT. Looking up the rest from reference TRBV7-6 and TRBJ2-2 gives the full variable domain: GAGVSQSPRYKVTKRGQDVALRCDPISGHVSLYWYRQALGQGPEFLTYFNYEAQQDKSGLPNDRFSAERPEGSISTLTIQRTEQRDSAMYRCASSLETGVNTGELFFGEGSRLTVL.